This is a list of T cell receptor beta chains from one sample in a study of T cell changes during pregnancy in multiple sclerosis. TCRdb's table, derived via immunoSEQ multiplex PCR, lists solely in-frame clones and lacks some. Found here are around 72,000 clones, 80% to 95% of them singletons; the top ten hold 0.35% to 0.45%. The sample consisted of CD4+ T cells from peripheral blood mononuclear cells, taken before pregnancy. The receptor source for this set is a female donor with multiple sclerosis, enrolled in a pregnancy study. Each CDR3 is given with its conserved first and last residue. Each record gives: D gene, clone size, V gene, J gene, CDR3 protein, CDR3 DNA. D genes are given only for firm matches. Size is stated for part of the rows, as once, few or many counts, or as a class when the clone is expanded.

NA	NA	TRBV5-1	TRBJ1-2	CASSLAPDGYGYTF	TGCGCCAGCAGCTTGGCCCCAGATGGCTATGGCTACACCTTC
NA	NA	TRBV12-5	TRBJ2-1	CASGPINRNNEQFF	TGTGCTAGTGGCCCGATCAACAGGAACAATGAGCAGTTCTTC
NA	NA	TRBV11-3	TRBJ2-7	CASSFRRDQTYEQYF	TGTGCCAGCAGCTTCCGGAGGGACCAGACATACGAGCAGTACTTC
NA	NA	TRBV19	TRBJ2-2	CASSTSGMAGELFF	TGTGCCAGTAGTACTTCAGGGATGGCCGGGGAGCTGTTTTTT
NA	NA	TRBV28	TRBJ1-2	CASSLGQPNKRGIYGYTF	TGTGCCAGCAGTTTGGGACAACCAAACAAGAGGGGCATCTATGGCTACACCTTC
NA	NA	TRBV6-1	TRBJ2-5	CASSVSTSRVWETQYF	TGTGCCAGCAGTGTCTCGACTAGTAGGGTATGGGAGACCCAGTACTTC
TRBD1	NA	TRBV5-1	TRBJ2-3	CASSLNGQGADTQYF	TGCGCCAGCAGCCTGAATGGACAGGGGGCAGATACGCAGTATTTT
TRBD2	NA	TRBV30	TRBJ2-1	CAWRRRAGGHNEQFF	TGTGCCTGGAGACGGCGAGCGGGGGGCCACAATGAGCAGTTCTTC
NA	NA	TRBV2	TRBJ1-5	CASSASWNQPQHF	TGTGCCAGCAGTGCTAGTTGGAATCAGCCCCAGCATTTT
TRBD1	NA	TRBV27	TRBJ2-6	CASSSTDRGGPGANVLTF	TGTGCCAGCAGTTCGACGGACAGGGGAGGGCCTGGGGCCAACGTCCTGACTTTC
NA	NA	TRBV21-1	TRBJ1-2	CASSKGVRAKHGYTF	TGTGCCAGCAGCAAAGGGGTCAGGGCAAAGCATGGCTACACCTTC
TRBD2	NA	TRBV5-6	TRBJ2-1	CASSLGGRVAWNEQFF	TGTGCCAGCAGCTTGGGCGGGAGAGTAGCGTGGAATGAGCAGTTCTTC
TRBD1	NA	TRBV25-1	TRBJ1-4	CASSEYARQGSEKLFF	TGTGCCAGCAGTGAATATGCGCGACAGGGAAGTGAAAAACTGTTTTTT
TRBD1	NA	TRBV28	TRBJ2-2	CASKTPGQGYTGELFF	TGTGCCAGCAAGACGCCGGGACAGGGGTATACCGGGGAGCTGTTTTTT
NA	NA	TRBV7-3	TRBJ2-1	CASSSEGTAGFEQFF	TGTGCCAGCAGCTCGGAGGGGACCGCCGGGTTTGAGCAGTTCTTC
NA	NA	TRBV6-5	TRBJ1-2	CASRRDGSNYGYTF	TGTGCCAGCAGGCGGGACGGGTCTAACTATGGCTACACCTTC
NA	NA	TRBV30	TRBJ2-7	CAWSIRVGAAAEQYF	TGTGCCTGGAGTATACGGGTGGGGGCCGCCGCCGAGCAGTACTTC
NA	NA	TRBV14	TRBJ2-7	CASSLRVGILQTEQYF	TGTGCCAGCAGCTTGAGGGTTGGTATCCTCCAGACCGAGCAGTACTTC
TRBD1	NA	TRBV9	TRBJ1-2	CASRGPTGANYGYTF	TGTGCCAGCAGGGGACCGACAGGGGCGAACTATGGCTACACCTTC
NA	NA	TRBV28	TRBJ1-5	CASRVVSGNQPQHF	TGTGCCAGCAGGGTGGTGAGCGGCAATCAGCCCCAGCATTTT
NA	NA	TRBV10-3	TRBJ2-5	CAISERGQETQYF	TGTGCCATCAGTGAGAGGGGGCAAGAGACCCAGTACTTC
NA	NA	TRBV6-5	TRBJ2-2	CATKSGGLNTGELFF	TGTGCCACAAAATCGGGGGGCCTGAACACCGGGGAGCTGTTTTTT
TRBD1	NA	TRBV2	TRBJ2-2	CASRSGTGFKGELFF	TGTGCCAGCAGGTCCGGGACAGGGTTTAAGGGGGAGCTGTTTTTT
TRBD1	NA	TRBV19	TRBJ1-2	CASSPTTGESYGYTF	TGTGCCAGTAGTCCAACAACAGGGGAAAGCTATGGCTACACCTTC
NA	NA	TRBV5-1	TRBJ2-1	CASSPFGRGAYNEQFF	TGCGCCAGCAGCCCCTTCGGCAGGGGAGCCTACAATGAGCAGTTCTTC
NA	NA	TRBV30	TRBJ1-1	CAWSVPPGIAFF	TGTGCCTGGAGTGTCCCGCCAGGGATAGCTTTCTTT
TRBD1	NA	TRBV12-5	TRBJ1-3	CASGAGTGVTSGNTIYF	TGTGCTAGTGGCGCCGGGACAGGGGTAACCTCTGGAAACACCATATATTTT
TRBD2	NA	TRBV9	TRBJ2-3	CASSFSTSGGGADTQYF	TGTGCCAGCAGCTTCTCGACTAGCGGGGGGGGCGCAGATACGCAGTATTTT
NA	few	TRBV19	TRBJ2-7	CASSGFWSSYEQYF	TGTGCCAGTAGCGGCTTTTGGAGTTCCTACGAGCAGTACTTC
TRBD1	NA	TRBV19	TRBJ1-2	CASSKSGTGTLYGYTF	TGTGCCAGTAGTAAATCCGGGACAGGGACCCTCTATGGCTACACCTTC
NA	NA	TRBV6-5	TRBJ1-3	CASRRRQVSGNTIYF	TGTGCCAGCAGACGCCGACAGGTCTCTGGAAACACCATATATTTT
NA	NA	TRBV9	TRBJ1-3	CASSRVVGNTIYF	TGTGCCAGCAGCCGCGTCGTTGGAAACACCATATATTTT
TRBD2	NA	TRBV10-1	TRBJ2-7	CATRTSGRASYEQYF	TGCGCCACACGGACTAGCGGGAGGGCCTCCTACGAGCAGTACTTC
NA	NA	TRBV6-1	TRBJ2-6	CASSEVGLASSGANVLTF	TGTGCCAGCAGTGAAGTTGGGCTAGCCTCCTCTGGGGCCAACGTCCTGACTTTC
NA	few	TRBV30	TRBJ1-1	CAWRFAGGAKGFF	NA
TRBD1	NA	TRBV6-5	TRBJ1-2	CASSYQGAGGYTF	TGTGCCAGCAGTTACCAGGGGGCGGGAGGCTACACCTTC
TRBD2	NA	TRBV9	TRBJ2-5	CASSNLAGGGETQYF	TGTGCCAGCAGCAACCTAGCGGGGGGCGGGGAGACCCAGTACTTC
NA	NA	TRBV15	TRBJ2-7	CATSRGAYEQYF	TGTGCCACCAGCAGAGGCGCCTACGAGCAGTACTTC
TRBD1	NA	TRBV9	TRBJ1-1	CASSGGQGFFSEAFF	TGTGCCAGCAGCGGCGGACAGGGCTTCTTTTCTGAAGCTTTCTTT
TRBD2	NA	TRBV9	TRBJ2-7	CASSTRSGGTKPYEQYF	TGTGCCAGCAGCACCCGGTCCGGTGGGACTAAACCCTACGAGCAGTACTTC
TRBD1	few	TRBV11-3	TRBJ1-4	CASSPGTGKLFF	TGTGCCAGCAGCCCGGGGACAGGGAAACTGTTTTTT
NA	NA	TRBV7-2	TRBJ2-5	CASSLETLQTQYF	TGTGCCAGCAGCTTAGAAACACTACAGACCCAGTACTTC
TRBD2	NA	TRBV6-1	TRBJ2-5	CASSPTSGIQETQYF	TGTGCCAGCAGTCCTACTAGCGGAATACAAGAGACCCAGTACTTC
NA	NA	TRBV5-1	TRBJ2-5	CASSLALAGVPETQYF	TGCGCCAGCAGCTTGGCCTTGGCAGGGGTCCCAGAGACCCAGTACTTC
NA	NA	TRBV4-1	TRBJ1-3	CASSQTDRQTPGNTIYF	TGCGCCAGCAGCCAAACGGACAGACAGACTCCCGGAAACACCATATATTTT
TRBD1	NA	TRBV19	TRBJ1-1	CASRGQGAGKTEAFF	TGTGCCAGTCGGGGGCAGGGGGCCGGAAAAACTGAAGCTTTCTTT
NA	NA	TRBV30	TRBJ2-3	CAWSVQPVGTDTQYF	TGTGCCTGGAGTGTACAGCCGGTTGGCACAGATACGCAGTATTTT
NA	NA	TRBV18	TRBJ2-7	CASSQQVSSYEQYF	TGTGCCAGCTCACAGCAAGTAAGTTCCTACGAGCAGTACTTC